The 32 T cell receptor beta chains reported below all come from one sample, sequenced in a study of cytomegalovirus exposure and HLA in healthy donors (dated by TCRdb to 2017 to 2019). The library was made by the immunoSEQ multiplex PCR assay. TCRdb carries this immuneACCESS record with in-frame sequences only. Its versions omit some clonotypes, under half of them owing to an unresolved V gene in the studies checked, with the rest unexplained. The table for this sample lists 200,000 to 250,000 clones; approximately 87% of them were counted only once. The top ten constitute 4.5% to 6% of the sample. The sample was PBMCs. The source is a woman younger than 35 in good health and CMV-seronegative.

This clone was seen only a few times. V is TRBV18 and J is TRBJ1-3, with unresolved D. This CDR3 region has 14 residues. V dropped 5 bases and J dropped 3 bases, with 11 bases sitting between them. Germline loops: CDR1 KGHSH, CDR2 LQKENI. The CDR3 loop is CASSALKDGNTIYF. CDR3 DNA: TGTGCCAGCTCAGCACTGAAAGATGGAAACACCATATATTTT.

The V gene is TRBV5-4, the J gene TRBJ2-7; TRBD2 matches at 7 bases. Trimming at V came to 2 bases and at J to 6 bases, leaving 11 bases not matched to a gene. CDR1 and CDR2 from the germline V gene are SGHNT and YYREEE (reference sequence). This CDR3 contains 15 residues. This CDR3 is CASSLPGGRGLEQYF. As DNA, the CDR3 is TGTGCCAGCAGCTTACCCGGTGGGAGGGGCCTCGAGCAGTACTTC.

The chain uses TRBV9 and TRBJ1-1; TRBD1 is a possible D gene (5 bases). V lost 3 bases and J 2 bases, leaving 14 bases between the germline ends. Germline values: CDR1 SGDLS, CDR2 YYNGEE. The CDR3 runs 15 residues. CDR3: CASSAAGGSNTEAFF. DNA for the CDR3: TGTGCCAGCAGCGCCGCGGGGGGGTCAAACACTGAAGCTTTCTTT.

The count of this clone is one. The V and J genes are TRBV6-6 and TRBJ1-2; D is unresolved. Per the germline V gene, CDR1 is MNHNY and CDR2 is SVGAGI (reference sequence). V shed 4 bases and J shed 8 bases, with 17 bases lying between them. The CDR3 is 14 residues long. The CDR3 bases are TGTGCCAGCAGTTCGACTGCCCCTCGGATCGGCTACACCTTC. Protein: CASSSTAPRIGYTF.

The J gene is TRBJ2-7, the V gene TRBV30; D not resolved. CDR3 length: 12 residues. Germline V gene lookup returns CDR1 GTSNPN and CDR2 SVGIG (reference sequence). Between the trimmed V and J ends, which lost 3 bases and 5 bases, there was a span of 11 bases. CDR3 DNA: TGTGCCTGGAGCTCCTTGGCCGACGAGCAGTACTTC. This translates into CAWSSLADEQYF.

This clone was counted once. This chain uses TRBV5-1 with TRBJ2-7; D not certain. V dropped 0 bases and J dropped 5 bases, with 9 bases sitting between them. CDR1 is SGHRS and CDR2 is YFSETQ in the germline V gene. This CDR3 region has 13 residues. The DNA for the CDR3 is TGCGCCAGCAGCTTGGCGTCGGAAGACGAGCAGTACTTC. It is translated as CASSLASEDEQYF.

The J gene is TRBJ1-1, the V gene TRBV7-9; D is undetermined. Per the germline V gene, CDR1 is SEHNR and CDR2 is FQNEAQ (reference sequence). The ends were cut back, 2 bases at V and 4 bases at J, with 11 bases in the middle. This CDR3 region has 14 residues. CDR3 nucleotide sequence: TGTGCCAGCAGCTTAACCCCACCGGCCACTGAAGCTTTCTTT. Translated, it gives CASSLTPPATEAFF.

The CDR3 DNA reads TGTGCCAGCAGTTACACTGCCGGGGCCCTCGACTATGGCTACACCTTC. Translating it yields CASSYTAGALDYGYTF. This rearrangement joins TRBV6-5 to TRBJ1-2, with D tentatively TRBD1 (5 bases). V was shortened by 2 bases and J by 3 bases, with 16 bases between the two germline ends. In germline, CDR1 is MNHEY, CDR2 SVGAGI. This CDR3 has 16 residues.

The chain couples TRBV5-1 to TRBJ2-7, with 7 bases lining up with TRBD1. The CDR3 sequence is 16 residues long. CDR1 is SGHRS, CDR2 YFSETQ, per germline. V lost 2 bases to trimming and J lost 0 bases; unmatched junction nucleotides: 8. CDR3 DNA: TGCGCCAGCAGCTTTTTTGGGACAGTGAGCTCCTACGAGCAGTACTTC. Residues: CASSFFGTVSSYEQYF.

The chain has TRBV5-1 and TRBJ1-6, with no clear D. The germline gives CDR1 SGHRS, CDR2 YFSETQ. V was pared by 4 bases and J by 7 bases, with 15 bases between. The CDR3 consists of 15 residues. CDR3 sequence: CASSDDPLGNSPLHF. The CDR3 DNA sequence: TGCGCCAGCAGCGATGACCCGTTAGGAAATTCACCCCTCCACTTT.

The CDR3, as DNA: TGTGCCACCAGCGGGGACTCGCGAAACGAGCAGTACTTC. Amino acids: CATSGDSRNEQYF. The chain uses TRBV15 and TRBJ2-7, with D perhaps matching TRBD2 (6 bases). V dropped 5 bases and J dropped 5 bases, with 13 bases sitting between them. The germline V gene has CDR1 LNHNV and CDR2 YYDKDF (reference sequence). This CDR3 spans 13 amino acids.

The V and J genes are TRBV30 and TRBJ1-1; D uncertain. The CDR3 is 15 amino acids. V lost 0 bases, J lost 1 base, and 12 bases lay in between. CDR1 GTSNPN and CDR2 SVGIG come from the germline V gene (reference sequence). The CDR3 DNA reads TGTGCCTGGAGTGTACTCGGGAATCGGAACACTGAAGCTTTCTTT. It codes for CAWSVLGNRNTEAFF. The full variable domain, in which reference TRBV30 and TRBJ1-1 provide the parts outside the CDR3, is SQTIHQWPATLVQPVGSPLSLECTVEGTSNPNLYWYRQAAGRGLQLLFYSVGIGQISSEVPQNLSASRPQDRQFILSSKKLLLSDSGFYLCAWSVLGNRNTEAFFGQGTRLTVV.

CDR3 nucleotide sequence: TGTGCCAGCAGCGTAGCTGGGGGGCTAGCAAATGAGCAGTTCTTC. Protein product: CASSVAGGLANEQFF. This chain links TRBV9 with TRBJ2-1; D possibly uses TRBD1 or TRBD2 (6 bases each). The V and J ends lost 0 bases and 7 bases respectively, with 14 bases between them. Germline V gene lookup returns CDR1 SGDLS and CDR2 YYNGEE. The CDR3 sequence is 15 residues long.

V gene TRBV5-1 combines with J gene TRBJ2-1; 7 nucleotides match TRBD2. Unmatched junction bases numbered 11, after V lost 2 bases and J lost 0 bases. The germline gives CDR1 SGHRS, CDR2 YFSETQ. The length of the CDR3 is 18 residues. CDR3 sequence (DNA): TGCGCCAGCAGCTTTATTGGCGGGAGAGGTTCCTCCTACAATGAGCAGTTCTTC. This encodes CASSFIGGRGSSYNEQFF.

The chain couples TRBV6-1 to TRBJ1-1; TRBD1 might be the D (6 bases). This CDR3 comprises 14 residues. The V gene's germline CDR1 is MNHNS and CDR2 SASEGT. The V and J ends lost 4 bases and 1 base respectively, with 10 bases between them. CDR3 amino acids: CASSAETGNTEAFF. DNA of the CDR3: TGTGCCAGCAGTGCCGAGACAGGGAACACTGAAGCTTTCTTT.

The chain is built from TRBV9 and TRBJ2-2; 9 nucleotides align to TRBD1. The CDR3 loop spans 16 amino acids. With V trimmed by 0 bases and J by 5 bases, 5 bases remained unmatched. The germline CDR1 and CDR2 sequences are SGDLS and YYNGEE. The CDR3 here is CASSVVGGQGTGELFF. CDR3 DNA: TGTGCCAGCAGCGTAGTTGGGGGACAGGGAACCGGGGAGCTGTTTTTT.

A single count supports this clone. This rearrangement joins TRBV5-4 to TRBJ2-3; TRBD1 might be the D (5 bases). Trimming removed 1 base from V and 5 bases from J, with 14 bases in between. This CDR3 has 15 residues. The germline V gene encodes CDR1 SGHNT and CDR2 YYREEE (reference sequence). CDR3 DNA sequence: TGTGCCAGCAGCTTGAAGCAGGGTCGTCAAGATACGCAGTATTTT. It specifies CASSLKQGRQDTQYF.

This rearrangement joins TRBV6-1 to TRBJ1-1; 7 bases match TRBD1. V shed 6 bases, J shed 4 bases, and the junction held 11 bases outside the gene matches. CDR3 length: 15 amino acids. Germline loops: CDR1 MNHNS, CDR2 SASEGT. The DNA for the CDR3 is TGTGCCAGCAGGAGTAGCAGGGGGTTAGGCACTGAAGCTTTCTTT. Encoded protein: CASRSSRGLGTEAFF.

The chain couples TRBV5-1 to TRBJ1-1; D not certain. Germline CDR1 is SGHRS and CDR2 is YFSETQ. The CDR3 is 15 residues long. V was shortened by 0 bases and J by 4 bases, with 13 bases between the two germline ends. CDR3 DNA sequence: TGCGCCAGCAGCTTGGGCGGGATGTGGGGCACTGAAGCTTTCTTT. As protein: CASSLGGMWGTEAFF.

This clone has ten or more counts. The rearrangement joins TRBV6-1 to TRBJ2-7, with a possible D match to TRBD2 (6 bases). This CDR3 spans 14 amino acids. Germline CDR1 is MNHNS and CDR2 is SASEGT. Trimming stripped 6 bases from V and 6 bases from J, with 18 bases between. CDR3 coding DNA: TGTGCCAGCAGGGCGGGCGGGGTGCCTGGCGAGCAGTACTTC. Amino acids: CASRAGGVPGEQYF.

The rearrangement links TRBV9 to TRBJ2-7; 7 nucleotides agree with TRBD1. J gave up 2 bases and V 5 bases, and 10 bases lay outside the gene matches. Germline V CDR1 and CDR2: SGDLS, YYNGEE. The CDR3 has 15 residues. CDR3 sequence reads: CASSPTGTEAYEQYF. Here the CDR3 DNA reads TGTGCCAGCAGTCCTACTGGGACAGAGGCCTACGAGCAGTACTTC.

V usage is TRBV30 and J usage is TRBJ2-1; 7 bases line up with TRBD2. Germline values: CDR1 GTSNPN, CDR2 SVGIG (reference sequence). V was clipped by 2 bases and J by 7 bases; unmatched bases: 11. The CDR3 consists of 15 residues. In nucleotides, the CDR3 is TGTGCCTGGAGTCAAGGGGCTGGGGGGGAAAATGAGCAGTTCTTC. Translated: CAWSQGAGGENEQFF.

V gene TRBV6-6 combines with J gene TRBJ1-2; the match to TRBD1 covers 10 bases. The CDR3 consists of 14 residues. V lost 10 bases to trimming and J lost 8 bases; unmatched junction nucleotides: 13. Germline CDR1 MNHNY, CDR2 SVGAGI (reference sequence). The CDR3: CATRAVGTGEGYTF. The CDR3 DNA is TGTGCCACCAGAGCCGTTGGGACAGGGGAGGGCTACACCTTC.

This clone has a single count. This sequence joins TRBV4-2 and TRBJ2-7, with no clear D. The CDR3 has 11 residues. Germline loops: CDR1 LGHNA, CDR2 YNFKEQ. V lost 4 bases and J lost 7, with 8 bases in between. CDR3 DNA sequence: TGTGCCAGCAGCCTGGGTAGGGAGCAGTACTTC. As protein: CASSLGREQYF.

The rearrangement joins TRBV6-1 to TRBJ2-7; the D call may be TRBD1 or TRBD2 (7 bases each). V dropped 2 bases and J dropped 5 bases, with 19 bases sitting between them. The CDR3 has 16 amino acids. The V gene's germline CDR1 is MNHNS and CDR2 SASEGT. The CDR3 here is CASSERGAGGSHEQYF. The DNA of the CDR3 is TGTGCCAGCAGTGAACGGGGGGCAGGGGGATCGCACGAGCAGTACTTC.

V gene TRBV6-1 combines with J gene TRBJ2-7, with TRBD2 as a possible D gene (6 bases). Germline assignment: CDR1 MNHNS and CDR2 SASEGT. Trimming removed 8 bases from V and 0 bases from J, with 17 bases in between. The CDR3 covers 15 residues. In DNA, the CDR3 is TGTGCCAGCTTTCCGGGACTCCTGCTCTCCTACGAGCAGTACTTC. It specifies CASFPGLLLSYEQYF.

The chain recombines TRBV9 with TRBJ1-1; D is perhaps TRBD1 (5 bases). The CDR3 is made up of 15 amino acids. Germline V gene data show CDR1 as SGDLS and CDR2 as YYNGEE. V dropped 4 bases and J dropped 3 bases, with 16 bases sitting between them. In nucleotides, the CDR3 is TGTGCCAGCAGCCAGGGCCGGGGTCAGGACACTGAAGCTTTCTTT. Its translation is CASSQGRGQDTEAFF.

The chain couples TRBV5-1 to TRBJ2-1; weak D call: TRBD2 (5 bases). Trimming stripped 0 bases from V and 8 bases from J, with 9 bases between. The CDR3 has 13 amino acids. Germline CDR1 and CDR2: SGHRS and YFSETQ. The CDR3 is CASSLAKGDEQFF. Here the CDR3 DNA reads TGCGCCAGCAGCTTGGCCAAGGGAGATGAGCAGTTCTTC.

The chain joins TRBV2 to TRBJ2-1, with a tentative D call TRBD1 (6 bases). The V gene lost 6 bases and the J gene lost 5 bases, with 11 bases spanning the gap. The germline V gene encodes CDR1 SNHLY and CDR2 FYNNEI. The length of the CDR3 is 13 residues. CDR3 region: CASRNREHNEQFF. In nucleotides, the CDR3 is TGTGCCAGCAGAAACAGGGAACACAATGAGCAGTTCTTC.

For this clone: Other DNA sequences of this sample code for an identical CDR3. This sequence joins TRBV6-6 and TRBJ1-1, with D possibly TRBD1 on 6 matching bases. Germline V gives CDR1 MNHNY, CDR2 SVGAGI (reference sequence). The CDR3 loop spans 13 amino acids. The V end lost 3 bases, the J end lost 3 bases, and 8 bases lay between the germline ends. The chain's CDR3 is CASSYGQYTEAFF. CDR3 nucleotide sequence: TGTGCCAGCAGTTATGGACAGTACACTGAAGCTTTCTTT.

The chain has TRBV2 and TRBJ1-5; D is unclear. Germline loops: CDR1 SNHLY, CDR2 FYNNEI. CDR3 length: 15 amino acids. Trimming stripped 1 base from V and 9 bases from J, with 16 bases between. The CDR3 DNA is TGTGCCAGCAGTGAAGGAAACCGTCCGCAGCCGCCCCAGCATTTT. This translates into CASSEGNRPQPPQHF. The whole variable domain, remainder taken from reference TRBV2 and TRBJ1-5, is EPEVTQTPSHQVTQMGQEVILRCVPISNHLYFYWYRQILGQKVEFLVSFYNNEISEKSEIFDDQFSVERPDGSNFTLKIRSTKLEDSAMYFCASSEGNRPQPPQHFGDGTRLSIL.

V and J are TRBV4-2 and TRBJ2-7, with 9 bases fitting TRBD2. Trimming at V came to 1 base and at J to 2 bases, leaving 3 bases not matched to a gene. This CDR3 has 15 amino acids. Germline V lookup: CDR1 LGHNA, CDR2 YNFKEQ. The CDR3 DNA follows: TGTGCCAGCAGCCAAGGACTAGCGGAAACCTACGAGCAGTACTTC. Translation: CASSQGLAETYEQYF.